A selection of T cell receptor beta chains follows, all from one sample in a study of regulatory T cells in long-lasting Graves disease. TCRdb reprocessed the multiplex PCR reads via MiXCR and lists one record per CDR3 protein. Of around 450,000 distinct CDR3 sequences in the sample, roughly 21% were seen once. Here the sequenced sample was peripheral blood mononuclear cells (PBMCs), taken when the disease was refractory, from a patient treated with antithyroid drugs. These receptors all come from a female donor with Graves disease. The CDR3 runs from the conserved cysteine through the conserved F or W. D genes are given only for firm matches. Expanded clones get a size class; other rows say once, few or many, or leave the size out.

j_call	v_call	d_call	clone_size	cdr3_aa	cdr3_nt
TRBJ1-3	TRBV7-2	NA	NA	CASSLVPTSGNTIYF	TGTGCCAGCAGCTTAGTCCCCACCTCTGGAAACACCATATATTTT
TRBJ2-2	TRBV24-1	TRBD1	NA	CATSEPGQITGELFF	TGTGCCACCAGTGAACCGGGACAGATCACCGGGGAGCTGTTTTTT
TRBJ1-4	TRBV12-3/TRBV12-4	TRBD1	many	CASSPRQGAFEKLFF	TGTGCCAGCAGTCCTCGACAGGGTGCGTTTGAAAAACTGTTTTTT
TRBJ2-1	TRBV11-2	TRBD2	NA	CASSRAYGRGSSYNEQFF	TGTGCCAGCAGTAGGGCGTACGGGAGGGGAAGCTCCTACAATGAGCAGTTCTTC
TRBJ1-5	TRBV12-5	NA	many	CASGPQGRSNQPQHF	TGTGCTAGTGGTCCTCAGGGTAGGAGCAATCAGCCCCAGCATTTT
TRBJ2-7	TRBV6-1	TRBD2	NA	CASSTGLELEQYF	TGTGCCAGCAGCACGGGACTAGAGTTAGAGCAGTACTTC
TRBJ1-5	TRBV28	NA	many	CASSFFPRGLNQPQHF	TGTGCCAGCAGTTTTTTTCCCAGGGGATTAAATCAGCCCCAGCATTTT
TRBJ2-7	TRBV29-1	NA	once	CSVEDLRGRNYYEHYF	TGCAGCGTTGAAGATCTTCGGGGGAGGAACTATTACGAGCACTACTTC
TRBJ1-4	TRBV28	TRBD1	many	CASSRGWDRRGGLNEKLFF	TGTGCCAGCAGTCGCGGCTGGGACAGAAGAGGAGGGCTGAATGAAAAACTGTTTTTT
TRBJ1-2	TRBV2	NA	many	CASIGPNYGHTF	TGTGCCAGCATTGGGCCTAACTATGGCCACACCTTC
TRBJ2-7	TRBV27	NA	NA	CASSPLSGGREQHF	TGTGCCAGCAGTCCCCTCTCCGGGGGAAGAGAGCAGCACTTC
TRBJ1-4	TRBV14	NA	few	CASSPLIGAPNEKLFF	TGTGCCAGCAGCCCTCTTATCGGTGCACCTAATGAAAAACTGTTTTTT
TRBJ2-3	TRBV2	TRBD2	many	CASSRNSGSPDTQYF	TGTGCCAGCTCAAGGAATAGCGGGAGCCCAGATACGCAGTATTTT
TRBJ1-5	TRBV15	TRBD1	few	CATSSGRDRGRFGQPQHF	TGTGCCACCAGCAGCGGCCGGGACAGGGGGCGATTTGGTCAGCCCCAGCATTTT
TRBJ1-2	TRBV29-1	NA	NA	CSVDRDYGYTF	TGCAGCGTTGATAGGGATTATGGCTACACCTTC
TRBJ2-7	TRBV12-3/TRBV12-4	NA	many	CASTQDRFSYEQYF	TGTGCCAGCACCCAGGATAGGTTCTCCTACGAGCAGTACTTC
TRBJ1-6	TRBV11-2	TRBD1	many	CASSTGQGNSPLHF	TGTGCCAGCAGCACGGGACAGGGGAATTCACCCCTCCACTTT
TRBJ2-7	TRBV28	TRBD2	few	CASRTGLAGIAYEQYF	TGTGCCAGCAGGACTGGACTAGCGGGTATAGCCTACGAGCAGTACTTC
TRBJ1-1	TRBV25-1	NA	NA	CASSELLMTEAFF	TGTGCCAGCAGTGAATTATTGATGACTGAAGCTTTCTTT
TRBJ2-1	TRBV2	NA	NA	CASSEGPENEQFF	TGTGCCAGCAGTGAAGGGCCTGAGAATGAGCAGTTCTTC
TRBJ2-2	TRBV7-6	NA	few	CASSLASPGRTMGGELFF	TGTGCCAGCAGCTTAGCCTCCCCCGGACGGACAATGGGCGGGGAGCTGTTTTTT
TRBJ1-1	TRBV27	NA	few	CASSPLGEVQGNTEAFF	TGTGCCAGCAGTCCACTTGGCGAGGTCCAAGGGAACACTGAAGCTTTCTTT
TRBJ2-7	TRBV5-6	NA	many	CASSLAPLSEGNF	TGTGCCAGCAGCTTGGCCCCACTCTCTGAGGGGAACTTC
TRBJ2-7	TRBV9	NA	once	CASSVDGFFYEQYF	TGTGCCAGCAGCGTAGATGGCTTCTTCTACGAGCAGTACTTC